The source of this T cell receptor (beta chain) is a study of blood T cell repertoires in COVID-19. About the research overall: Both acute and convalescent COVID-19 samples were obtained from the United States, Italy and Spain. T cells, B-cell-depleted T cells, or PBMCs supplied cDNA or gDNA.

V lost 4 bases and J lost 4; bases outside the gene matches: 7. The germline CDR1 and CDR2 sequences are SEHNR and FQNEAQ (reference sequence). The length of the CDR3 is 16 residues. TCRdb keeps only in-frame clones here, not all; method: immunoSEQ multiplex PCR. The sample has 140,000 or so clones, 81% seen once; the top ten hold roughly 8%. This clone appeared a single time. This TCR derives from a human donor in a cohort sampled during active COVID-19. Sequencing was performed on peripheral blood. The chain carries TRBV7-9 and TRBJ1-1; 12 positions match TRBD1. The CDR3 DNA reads TGTGCCAGCAGCTCCGGGACAGGGGGCGACGGCACTGAAGCTTTCTTT. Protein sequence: CASSSGTGGDGTEAFF.